Each of the 5 T cell receptor beta chains below was sequenced from the same sample in a study of T-cell memory formation after mild COVID-19. MiXCR, applied by TCRdb to the 5' RACE reads, yields one record per CDR3 protein. This table has 90,000 to 120,000 distinct CDR3 sequences, over 13% appearing once. Specimen: PBMCs or a T cell subset sorted from them (not recorded which). These receptor sequences come from a man aged 18 to 30 who had mild COVID-19 (a few samples of this study predate the infection). Cell type and time point are not known.

This clonotype was picked up a small number of times. The V call is TRBV7-6, the J call TRBJ1-4; perhaps TRBD1 as D (6 bases). The germline CDR1 and CDR2 sequences are SGHVS and FNYEAQ. The CDR3 sequence is 16 residues long. V gave up 5 bases and J gave up 8 bases, with 21 bases separating them. In DNA, the CDR3 is TGTGCCAGCAGCCCCTGGGGGCAGCCTTATGGAGAAAAACTGTTTTTT. As protein: CASSPWGQPYGEKLFF.

The chain carries TRBV7-8 and TRBJ2-1; D may be TRBD1 (6 bases). V was shortened by 1 base and J by 6 bases, with 13 bases between the two germline ends. Germline V gives CDR1 SGHVS, CDR2 FQNEAQ. The CDR3 is made up of 15 amino acids. The CDR3 nucleotides are TGTGCCAGCAGCTTAGTCAGGACAGCCCTCAATGAGCAGTTCTTC. Its protein product is CASSLVRTALNEQFF.

This clonotype showed up just a few times. The chain joins TRBV2 to TRBJ1-5, with 7 bases fitting TRBD1. V trimming: 5 bases; J trimming: 7 bases; junction bases outside the gene matches: 17. Germline V gene lookup returns CDR1 SNHLY and CDR2 FYNNEI. This CDR3 comprises 17 residues. In nucleotides, the CDR3 is TGTGCCAGCAGTTTAACGCTCGACAGGGACCTAAGGCAGCCCCAGCATTTT. Amino acid sequence: CASSLTLDRDLRQPQHF.

The V gene is TRBV11-2, the J gene TRBJ2-7, with 14 bases matching TRBD2. Germline V gives CDR1 SGHAT, CDR2 FQNNGV. This CDR3 spans 16 amino acids. V was pared by 5 bases and J by 1 base, with 4 bases of the junction left unmatched. CDR3: CASSRTSGGPSYEQYF. For the CDR3, the DNA is TGTGCCAGCAGCCGGACTAGCGGGGGGCCTTCCTACGAGCAGTACTTC.

This clonotype was counted only a few times. V and J are TRBV20-1 and TRBJ1-6; D call uncertain. This CDR3 has 13 amino acids. Trimming removed 6 bases at V and 9 bases at J, with 15 bases between. Germline V lookup: CDR1 DFQATT, CDR2 SNEGSKA (reference sequence). CDR3 coding DNA: TGCAGTGCCTGGACGGAAAACGTTTCACCCCTCCACTTT. Translating it yields CSAWTENVSPLHF.